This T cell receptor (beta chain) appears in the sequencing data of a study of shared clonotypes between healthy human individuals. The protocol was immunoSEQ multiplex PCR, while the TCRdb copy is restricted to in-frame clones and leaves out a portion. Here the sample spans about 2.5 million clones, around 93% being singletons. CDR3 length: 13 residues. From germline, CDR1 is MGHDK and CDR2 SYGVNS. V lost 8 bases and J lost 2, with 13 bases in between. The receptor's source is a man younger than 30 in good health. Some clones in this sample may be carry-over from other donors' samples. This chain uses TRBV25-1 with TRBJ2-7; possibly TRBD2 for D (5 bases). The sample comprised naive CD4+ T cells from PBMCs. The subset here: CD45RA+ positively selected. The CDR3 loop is CASGGRQPYEQYF. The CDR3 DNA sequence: TGTGCCAGCGGAGGTAGACAACCCTACGAGCAGTACTTC.